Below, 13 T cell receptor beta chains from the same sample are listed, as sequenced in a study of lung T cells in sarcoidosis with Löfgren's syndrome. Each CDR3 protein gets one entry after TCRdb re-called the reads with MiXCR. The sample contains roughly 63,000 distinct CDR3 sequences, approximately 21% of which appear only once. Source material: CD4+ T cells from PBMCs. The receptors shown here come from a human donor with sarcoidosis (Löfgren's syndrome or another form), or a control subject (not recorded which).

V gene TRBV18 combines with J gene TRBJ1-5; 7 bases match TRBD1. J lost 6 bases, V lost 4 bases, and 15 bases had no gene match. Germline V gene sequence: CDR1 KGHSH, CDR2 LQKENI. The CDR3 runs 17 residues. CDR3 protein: CASSLEGGGGDGQPQHF. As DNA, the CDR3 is TGTGCCAGCTCACTCGAGGGGGGAGGGGGCGACGGTCAGCCCCAGCATTTT.

The CDR3: CSVLRSEYNEQFF. The CDR3 bases are TGCAGCGTTTTGAGGTCGGAGTACAATGAGCAGTTCTTC. The chain recombines TRBV29-1 with TRBJ2-1; D gene uncertain. This CDR3 contains 13 residues. V was shortened by 5 bases and J by 4 bases, with 12 bases between the two germline ends. Germline lookup yields CDR1 SQVTM and CDR2 ANQGSEA.

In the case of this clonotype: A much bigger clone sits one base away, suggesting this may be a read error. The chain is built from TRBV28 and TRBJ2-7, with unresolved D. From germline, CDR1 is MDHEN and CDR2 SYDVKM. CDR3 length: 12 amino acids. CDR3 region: CAGSARTYEQYF. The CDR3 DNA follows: TGTGCCGGCAGTGCTCGGACCTACGAGCAGTACTTC.

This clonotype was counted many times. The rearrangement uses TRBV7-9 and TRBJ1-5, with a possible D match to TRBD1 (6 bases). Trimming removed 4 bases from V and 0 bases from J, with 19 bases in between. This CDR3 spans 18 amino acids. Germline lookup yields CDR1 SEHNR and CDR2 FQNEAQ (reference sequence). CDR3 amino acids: CASSSCAGQSYSNQPQHF. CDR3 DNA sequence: TGTGCCAGCAGCTCCTGCGCCGGACAGAGCTATAGCAATCAGCCCCAGCATTTT.

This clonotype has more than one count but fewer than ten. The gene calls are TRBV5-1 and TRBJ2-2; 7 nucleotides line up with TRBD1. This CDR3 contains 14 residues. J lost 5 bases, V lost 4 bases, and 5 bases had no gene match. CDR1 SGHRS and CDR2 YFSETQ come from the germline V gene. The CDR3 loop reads CASSPTGDTGELFF. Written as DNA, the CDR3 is TGCGCCAGCAGCCCAACAGGGGATACCGGGGAGCTGTTTTTT.

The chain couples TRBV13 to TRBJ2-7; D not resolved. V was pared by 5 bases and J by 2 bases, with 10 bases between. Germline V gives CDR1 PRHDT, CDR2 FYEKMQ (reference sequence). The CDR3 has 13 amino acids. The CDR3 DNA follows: TGTGCCAGCAGCCCGGACGGAACCTACGAGCAGTACTTC. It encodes CASSPDGTYEQYF.

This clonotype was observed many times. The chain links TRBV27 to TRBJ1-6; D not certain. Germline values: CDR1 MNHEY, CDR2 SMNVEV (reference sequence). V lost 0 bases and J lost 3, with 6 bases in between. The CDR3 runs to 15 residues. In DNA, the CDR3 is TGTGCCAGCAGTTTATCAGGCCTCTATAATTCACCCCTCCACTTT. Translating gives CASSLSGLYNSPLHF.

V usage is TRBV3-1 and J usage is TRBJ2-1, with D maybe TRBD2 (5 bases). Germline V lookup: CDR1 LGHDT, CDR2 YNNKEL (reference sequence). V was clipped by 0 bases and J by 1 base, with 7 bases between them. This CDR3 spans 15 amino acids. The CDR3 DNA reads TGTGCCAGCAGCCAAGAAACGGGATCCTACAATGAGCAGTTCTTC. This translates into CASSQETGSYNEQFF.

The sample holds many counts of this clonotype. CDR3: CASTQGLAAYNEQFF. For the CDR3, the DNA is TGTGCCAGCACCCAGGGGCTAGCGGCCTACAATGAGCAGTTCTTC. The V call is TRBV7-2, the J call TRBJ2-1, with D possibly matching TRBD2 (7 bases). This CDR3 region has 15 residues. Deletions cut 7 bases from V and 2 bases from J, with 15 bases between. Germline V lookup: CDR1 SGHTA, CDR2 FQGNSA.

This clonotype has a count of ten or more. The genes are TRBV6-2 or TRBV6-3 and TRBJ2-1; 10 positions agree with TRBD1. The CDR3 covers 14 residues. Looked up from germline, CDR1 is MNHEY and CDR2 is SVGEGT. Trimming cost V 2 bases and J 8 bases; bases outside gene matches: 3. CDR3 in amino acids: CASSYGTGVHEQFF. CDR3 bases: TGTGCCAGCAGTTACGGGACAGGGGTTCATGAGCAGTTCTTC.

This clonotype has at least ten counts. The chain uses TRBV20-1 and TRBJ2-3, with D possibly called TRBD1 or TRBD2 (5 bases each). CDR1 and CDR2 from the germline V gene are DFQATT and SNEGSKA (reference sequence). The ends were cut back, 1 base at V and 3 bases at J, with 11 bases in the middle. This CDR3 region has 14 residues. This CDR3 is CSARGGIPTDTQYF. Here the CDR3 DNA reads TGCAGTGCTAGAGGGGGGATACCTACAGATACGCAGTATTTT.

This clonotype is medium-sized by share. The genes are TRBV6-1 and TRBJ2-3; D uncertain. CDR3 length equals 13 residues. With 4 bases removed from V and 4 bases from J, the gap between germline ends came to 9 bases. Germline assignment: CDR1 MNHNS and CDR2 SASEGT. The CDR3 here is CASSVGIPDTQYF. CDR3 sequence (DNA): TGTGCCAGCAGTGTTGGGATCCCAGATACGCAGTATTTT.

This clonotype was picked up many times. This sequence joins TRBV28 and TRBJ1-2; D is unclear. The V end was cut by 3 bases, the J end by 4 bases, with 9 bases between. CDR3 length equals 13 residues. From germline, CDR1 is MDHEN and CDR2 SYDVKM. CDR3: CASSFADSYGYTF. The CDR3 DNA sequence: TGTGCCAGCAGTTTTGCGGATAGCTATGGCTACACCTTC.